The 5 T cell receptor beta chains reported below all come from one sample, sequenced in a study of Ad26.COV2.S vaccination and SARS-CoV-2 variants. Clones were read by immunoSEQ multiplex PCR, and TCRdb kept only the in-frame ones, dropping some. This sample carries 440,000 or so clones, 80% to 95% of them seen once, and the ten largest clones take less than 5.5%. Treatment of the sample: around 19 received Ad26.COV2.S at low or high dose, single or two shots; about 5 received placebo; per-sample allocation not given. Vaccine and placebo recipients were sampled on day 63 after the first injection. Sequenced material: peripheral blood, taken in a trial of Ad26.COV2.S vaccine versus placebo. All receptors come from a person between 18 and 59 years old who received the Ad26.COV2.S COVID-19 vaccine or a placebo.

The chain uses TRBV4-2 and TRBJ2-7; TRBD2 matches at 13 bases. The germline gives CDR1 LGHNA, CDR2 YNFKEQ. The CDR3 contains 20 residues. V was clipped by 0 bases and J by 2 bases; unmatched bases: 13. The CDR3 bases are TGTGCCAGCAGCCAAGAGGTACTAGCGGGAGGGCTAATACAACCCTACGAGCAGTACTTC. Translation gives CASSQEVLAGGLIQPYEQYF.

The gene calls are TRBV21-1 and TRBJ2-5; no check of the table's D call, TRBD1, against the DNA was made. TRBV21-1 is classified as a pseudogene. The CDR3 contains 17 residues. The CDR3 here is CASSKRPGTDIKETQYF. In DNA form, the CDR3 reads TGTGCCAGCAGCAAAAGACCCGGGACAGACATTAAAGAGACCCAGTACTTC.

This clone was observed a few times. The V and J genes are TRBV7-2 and TRBJ2-2, with 11 positions matching TRBD1. Germline V gene data show CDR1 as SGHTA and CDR2 as FQGNSA. J lost 7 bases, V lost 4 bases, and 5 bases had no gene match. This CDR3 is 15 amino acids long. Here the CDR3 reads CASSSRTGGNGELFF. CDR3 nucleotide sequence: TGTGCCAGCAGCTCCAGGACAGGGGGCAACGGGGAGCTGTTTTTT.

The chain has TRBV4-1 and TRBJ1-1; the match to TRBD1 covers 9 bases. Unmatched junction bases numbered 13, after V lost 0 bases and J lost 5 bases. The length of the CDR3 is 18 residues. Germline V gene data show CDR1 as MGHRA and CDR2 as YSYEKL. The CDR3 region is CASSQDPGQGKFGTEAFF. The CDR3 DNA reads TGCGCCAGCAGCCAAGATCCGGGACAGGGAAAATTTGGGACTGAAGCTTTCTTT.

The chain links TRBV27 to TRBJ2-1; 14 nucleotides align to TRBD2. The CDR3 runs 18 residues. J was trimmed by 4 bases and V by 3 bases; bases with no gene match: 8. The germline gives CDR1 MNHEY, CDR2 SMNVEV (reference sequence). CDR3 region: CASSFRGTSGSNYNEQFF. DNA of the CDR3: TGTGCCAGCAGTTTCCGCGGGACTAGCGGGAGTAATTACAATGAGCAGTTCTTC.